This T cell receptor beta chain was sequenced for a study of T cells in Graves' hyperthyroidism and ophthalmopathy. The source material, RNA transcripts, was used to amplify TCR beta CDR3 regions. The HTBI primer set drove a first-round RT-PCR of the TCR CDR3. TCRdb reprocessed the multiplex PCR reads via MiXCR and lists one record per CDR3 protein. Of roughly 710,000 distinct CDR3 sequences listed, 35% were seen once; the top ten hold around a third. The CDR3 extends over 14 amino acids. Germline values: CDR1 SNHLY, CDR2 FYNNEI. The trim removed 5 bases at V and 6 bases at J, leaving 9 bases unmatched. This clonotype was observed at least ten times.

The source of this sequence is a woman in her forties with Graves' hyperthyroidism. Sequenced input: blood. The chain links TRBV2 to TRBJ1-2; 7 bases are a match to TRBD1. CDR3 sequence reads: CASSIDREADGYTF. As DNA, the CDR3 is TGTGCCAGCAGTATTGACAGGGAGGCGGATGGCTACACCTTC. Full variable domain (outside the CDR3, taken from reference TRBV2 and TRBJ1-2): EPEVTQTPSHQVTQMGQEVILRCVPISNHLYFYWYRQILGQKVEFLVSFYNNEISEKSEIFDDQFSVERPDGSNFTLKIRSTKLEDSAMYFCASSIDREADGYTFGSGTRLTVV.